This is a list of T cell receptor beta chains from one sample in a study of blood T cell repertoires in COVID-19. The method was immunoSEQ multiplex PCR; TCRdb's version includes in-frame clones alone and lacks a portion of them. This table has some 150,000 clones, approximately 82% appearing once. Sequenced material: peripheral blood. Source of these receptors: a human donor in a cohort sampled during active COVID-19. Both conserved end residues are part of each CDR3. Fields, in order: V gene, D gene, clone size, J gene, CDR3 protein, CDR3 DNA. A D gene is named only where the DNA matches it firmly. Size values are once, few and many counts, or a class for expanded clones, and some rows have none.

TRBV5-1,TRBD1,many,TRBJ2-7,CASRPRPGTGLYEQYF,TGCGCCAGCAGGCCACGACCCGGGACAGGCCTCTACGAGCAGTACTTC
TRBV27,TRBD2,.,TRBJ2-1,CASSLRSTSGVYNEQFF,TGTGCCAGCAGTCTCCGGTCGACTAGCGGGGTGTACAATGAGCAGTTCTTC
TRBV6-1,TRBD1,.,TRBJ2-7,CASSDSTGTGRHEQYF,TGTGCCAGCAGTGATAGTACCGGGACAGGGAGGCACGAGCAGTACTTC
TRBV6-5,TRBD2,few,TRBJ2-1,CASKTSGPNNEQFF,TGTGCCAGCAAGACTAGCGGACCAAACAATGAGCAGTTCTTC
TRBV7-9,TRBD1,.,TRBJ1-4,CASSLGQGGEKLFF,TGTGCCAGCAGCTTGGGACAGGGAGGGGAAAAACTGTTTTTT
TRBV19,.,.,TRBJ2-1,CASSKVAHSYNEQFF,TGTGCCAGTAGTAAAGTAGCTCACTCCTACAATGAGCAGTTCTTC
TRBV7-3,TRBD1,.,TRBJ1-1,CASSHRGEDTEAFF,TGTGCCAGCAGCCACAGGGGGGAGGACACTGAAGCTTTCTTT
TRBV5-1,TRBD1,.,TRBJ1-1,CASSLTGTGTQGEAFF,TGCGCCAGCAGCTTGACCGGGACAGGGACGCAAGGTGAAGCTTTCTTT
TRBV7-3,.,.,TRBJ1-1,CASTSEAAGGRTEAFF,TGTGCCAGCACGTCCGAGGCGGCCGGCGGGAGGACTGAAGCTTTCTTT
TRBV5-1,TRBD1,.,TRBJ1-2,CASSIPTGGESGYTF,TGCGCCAGCAGCATTCCGACAGGGGGCGAAAGTGGCTACACCTTC
TRBV19,.,few,TRBJ2-3,CASSITGQGDTQYF,TGTGCCAGTAGTATTACAGGGCAGGGAGATACGCAGTATTTT
TRBV6-5,.,few,TRBJ2-7,CASRSTGSYYEQYF,TGTGCCAGCAGATCGACAGGATCGTACTACGAGCAGTACTTC
TRBV27,TRBD2,.,TRBJ2-3,CASSPPSGRSTDTQYF,TGTGCCAGCAGCCCCCCTAGCGGGAGAAGCACAGATACGCAGTATTTT
TRBV7-2,.,.,TRBJ2-7,CASSLGQAYYEQYF,TGTGCCAGCAGCTTAGGACAGGCGTACTACGAGCAGTACTTC
TRBV9,TRBD1,few,TRBJ1-2,CASSADRGFSYTF,TGTGCCAGCAGCGCCGACAGGGGTTTTAGCTACACCTTC
TRBV6-5,.,once,TRBJ2-7,CASTGGTVLYEQYF,TGTGCCAGCACCGGCGGGACAGTACTCTACGAGCAGTACTTC
TRBV7-9,TRBD2,.,TRBJ2-1,CASSFLAATRDEQFF,TGTGCCAGCAGCTTCCTAGCGGCCACGAGGGATGAGCAGTTCTTC
TRBV7-9,TRBD2,.,TRBJ2-7,CASSPTPGLAAEQYF,TGTGCCAGCAGCCCCACACCGGGACTAGCGGCCGAGCAGTACTTC
TRBV19,TRBD2,.,TRBJ2-2,CASTLYPTSGLTGELFF,TGTGCCAGTACCTTGTACCCGACTAGCGGGCTCACCGGGGAGCTGTTTTTT
TRBV18,.,.,TRBJ2-5,CASSPGGPLRETQYF,TGTGCCAGCTCACCTGGAGGGCCATTAAGGGAGACCCAGTACTTC
TRBV28,TRBD1,.,TRBJ2-7,CASSFIGTGPYEQYF,TGTGCCAGCAGTTTCATCGGGACAGGGCCCTACGAGCAGTACTTC
TRBV9,.,.,TRBJ2-7,CASSPLGEGGIYEQYF,TGTGCCAGCAGCCCCCTTGGGGAGGGGGGCATCTACGAGCAGTACTTC
TRBV27,.,.,TRBJ1-4,CASSLATTNEKLFF,TGTGCCAGCAGTTTGGCAACAACTAATGAAAAACTGTTTTTT
TRBV9,.,.,TRBJ1-1,CASSVGPEGTEAFF,TGTGCCAGCAGCGTGGGTCCGGAGGGCACTGAAGCTTTCTTT
TRBV18,TRBD1,.,TRBJ2-5,CASSPSGTEETQYF,TGTGCCAGCTCACCTTCCGGGACAGAAGAGACCCAGTACTTC
TRBV11-2,.,few,TRBJ1-6,CASSLGRFNSPLHF,TGTGCCAGCAGCTTGGGCAGGTTCAATTCACCCCTCCACTTT
TRBV5-4,.,.,TRBJ2-7,CASSSSASSYEQYF,TGTGCCAGCAGCTCGAGCGCGAGCTCCTACGAGCAGTACTTC
TRBV3-1/TRBV3-2,.,once,TRBJ1-2,CASSPGRSYTF,TGTGCCAGCAGCCCCGGGAGAAGCTACACCTTC
TRBV18,TRBD2,once,TRBJ2-3,CASSPLGLAGASDTQYF,TGTGCCAGCTCACCTCTTGGACTAGCGGGAGCCTCAGATACGCAGTATTTT
TRBV19,.,.,TRBJ1-3,CASSILPDSFGSGNTIYF,TGTGCCAGTAGTATTCTTCCGGACAGTTTCGGCTCTGGAAACACCATATATTTT
TRBV18,TRBD1,.,TRBJ2-1,CASSLTGTGYNEQFF,TGTGCCAGCTCACTTACCGGGACAGGGTACAATGAGCAGTTCTTC
TRBV11-3,TRBD2,.,TRBJ2-3,CASSYRTSGSTDTQYF,TGTGCCAGCAGCTATAGGACTAGCGGAAGCACAGATACGCAGTATTTT
TRBV7-8,TRBD1,.,TRBJ1-6,CASSLVTGASHINSPLHF,TGTGCCAGCAGCTTAGTGACAGGGGCCAGCCACATTAATTCACCCCTCCACTTT
TRBV18,.,.,TRBJ2-1,CASSRRVRGSYNEQFF,TGTGCCAGCTCACGACGCGTGCGCGGCTCCTACAATGAGCAGTTCTTC
TRBV29-1,.,.,TRBJ1-4,CSVGPGTREKLFF,TGCAGCGTTGGCCCAGGGACTCGAGAAAAACTGTTTTTT
TRBV29-1,.,.,TRBJ2-2,CSVWGSGNTGELFF,TGCAGCGTCTGGGGTAGCGGGAACACCGGGGAGCTGTTTTTT
TRBV9,TRBD1,.,TRBJ1-2,CASSPRDSTYGYTF,TGTGCCAGCAGCCCCCGGGACAGCACCTATGGCTACACCTTC
TRBV7-2,.,.,TRBJ2-2,CASSSGANPFTGELFF,TGTGCCAGCAGCTCAGGGGCCAACCCCTTCACCGGGGAGCTGTTTTTT
TRBV5-1,TRBD1,.,TRBJ2-1,CATSGVDRGYNEQFF,TGCGCCACCTCCGGCGTGGACAGGGGGTATAATGAGCAGTTCTTC
TRBV6-5,.,once,TRBJ2-7,CASSHNYEQYF,TGTGCCAGCAGTCACAACTACGAGCAGTACTTC
TRBV4-1,TRBD1,few,TRBJ2-3,CASSQEYTGGLADLAIGQYF,TGCGCCAGCAGCCAAGAATACACAGGGGGCCTAGCGGACCTGGCTATAGGGCAGTATTTT
TRBV4-1,TRBD2,.,TRBJ2-7,CASSRKASGSVYEQYF,TGCGCCAGCAGCCGGAAGGCTAGCGGGAGTGTCTACGAGCAGTACTTC
TRBV6-5,.,.,TRBJ1-1,CASSYLWGDEAFF,TGTGCCAGCAGTTACCTCTGGGGGGATGAAGCTTTCTTT
TRBV18,.,once,TRBJ1-2,CASSTGRALYGYTF,TGTGCCAGCTCTACCGGCAGGGCGCTCTATGGCTACACCTTC
TRBV5-6,.,.,TRBJ2-4,CASSSLGDGDMDIQYF,TGTGCCAGCAGCTCCTTAGGAGACGGCGATATGGACATTCAGTACTTC
TRBV7-2,TRBD2,once,TRBJ2-7,CASSLNGGVTYEQYF,TGTGCCAGCAGCTTAAACGGGGGGGTGACCTACGAGCAGTACTTC
TRBV7-2,.,once,TRBJ1-1,CASSLEVRENTEAFF,TGTGCCAGCAGCTTAGAGGTCAGGGAGAACACTGAAGCTTTCTTT
TRBV11-2,.,.,TRBJ1-1,CASSLVVSTEAFF,TGTGCCAGCAGCCTGGTAGTAAGCACTGAAGCTTTCTTT
TRBV7-8,.,.,TRBJ2-1,CASGQWGRGSSYNEQFF,TGTGCCAGCGGGCAGTGGGGGAGGGGGAGCTCCTACAATGAGCAGTTCTTC
TRBV7-2,.,once,TRBJ2-7,CASSLGPLAGEQYF,TGTGCCAGCAGCTTAGGGCCTCTTGCGGGCGAGCAGTACTTC
TRBV5-4,TRBD1,many,TRBJ1-2,CASSPGTGGFRGYTF,TGTGCCAGCAGTCCCGGGACAGGGGGCTTTCGTGGCTACACCTTC
TRBV7-2,TRBD2,.,TRBJ2-7,CASSSGRIYEQYF,TGTGCCAGCAGCAGCGGGAGAATCTACGAGCAGTACTTC
TRBV19,TRBD1,.,TRBJ2-1,CASSQARDRVGDEQFF,TGTGCCAGTAGTCAGGCACGGGACAGGGTAGGAGATGAGCAGTTCTTC
TRBV19,TRBD2,.,TRBJ2-5,CATQQAGGQGRRETQYF,TGTGCCACCCAGCAAGCGGGGGGGCAAGGTCGGAGGGAGACCCAGTACTTC
TRBV7-9,TRBD1,.,TRBJ1-1,CASSWGQGITEAFF,TGTGCCAGCAGCTGGGGACAGGGAATCACTGAAGCTTTCTTT
TRBV2,.,.,TRBJ1-1,CASSEREGGNEAFF,TGTGCCAGCAGTGAAAGGGAAGGGGGTAATGAAGCTTTCTTT
TRBV5-5,TRBD2,once,TRBJ2-2,CASSLRGGGSFTGELFF,TGTGCCAGCAGCTTGCGGGGGGGCGGGTCGTTCACCGGGGAGCTGTTTTTT